This TCR beta chain is drawn from a study of OX40 agonist ivuxolimab in advanced cancers. Whole-study findings and limits: CD4+ and CD8+ T cells in blood underwent clonal expansion by week 6 at 0.1 to 3.0 mg/kg. Averaging showed that CD8+ T cells had more expanded clones than CD4+ did.

V dropped 4 bases and J dropped 6 bases, with 10 bases sitting between them. CDR1 and CDR2 (germline): SNHLY, FYNNEI. This CDR3 region has 13 residues. Comment on this clone: Its antigen is currently unknown.

The method was immunoSEQ multiplex PCR; TCRdb's version includes in-frame clones alone and lacks a portion of them. The sample carries tens of thousands of clones, 85% recorded once. The source was CD4+ or CD8+ T cells sorted from blood, collected in a trial of the OX40 agonist ivuxolimab. The sequence was collected from an adult with an advanced solid tumor such as melanoma, head and neck, liver or kidney cancer. This chain joins TRBV2 and TRBJ1-5; unclear D gene. In nucleotides, the CDR3 is TGTGCCAGCAGTGCCCGGGATTCTCAGCCCCAGCATTTT. This translates into CASSARDSQPQHF.